What follows are 7 T cell receptor beta chains derived from one specimen sequenced in a study of blood T cell repertoires in COVID-19. Sequencing used immunoSEQ multiplex PCR; TCRdb keeps in-frame clones, though not all of them. This table has 390,000 or so clones, approximately 90% appearing once. The material sequenced was peripheral blood. The receptors were sampled from a woman aged 30 to 39 with active or convalescent COVID-19.

The chain recombines TRBV5-4 with TRBJ2-7; 14 bases line up with TRBD2. The V segment lost 4 bases and the J segment 3 bases; nucleotides outside the gene matches: 6. This CDR3 has 16 amino acids. The V gene's germline CDR1 is SGHNT and CDR2 YYREEE (reference sequence). CDR3 coding DNA: TGTGCCAGCAGCCCACGGACTAGCGGGGGGTTCTACGAGCAGTACTTC. Amino acid sequence: CASSPRTSGGFYEQYF.

This clone showed up just once. The CDR3 is CASSEKGGYNSPLHF. In nucleotides, the CDR3 is TGTGCCAGCAGTGAAAAGGGCGGGTATAATTCACCCCTCCACTTT. The chain links TRBV6-1 to TRBJ1-6; D uncertain. Germline CDR1 MNHNS, CDR2 SASEGT. The CDR3 sequence is 15 residues long. Trimming shortened V by 2 bases and J by 4 bases, and 9 bases separated the two germline ends.

This chain connects TRBV7-2 to TRBJ1-2; unclear D gene. Per germline, CDR1 SGHTA and CDR2 FQGNSA. CDR3 size: 12 residues. Trimming removed 5 bases from V and 4 bases from J, with 8 bases in between. DNA for the CDR3: TGTGCCAGCAGCAAGCCTCTCTATGGCTACACCTTC. It yields the protein CASSKPLYGYTF.

The rearrangement uses TRBV5-1 and TRBJ2-5; 10 bases align to TRBD1. The CDR3 runs 17 residues. Germline loops: CDR1 SGHRS, CDR2 YFSETQ. V gave up 4 bases and J gave up 2 bases; unmatched junction bases: 11. The CDR3, as DNA: TGCGCCAGCAGCAGATCCCCAGGACAGGGGGTTCAAGAGACCCAGTACTTC. This translates into CASSRSPGQGVQETQYF.

This chain joins TRBV6-5 and TRBJ1-2, with a weak D call TRBD1 (5 bases). The germline V gene has CDR1 MNHEY and CDR2 SVGAGI. Trimming left V 8 bases short and J 6 bases short, with 22 bases between. The CDR3 runs 15 residues. Here the CDR3 reads CASEAGQGGWDGYTF. The CDR3, as DNA: TGTGCCAGCGAAGCGGGGCAGGGTGGTTGGGATGGCTACACCTTC.

V gene TRBV29-1 combines with J gene TRBJ2-3; TRBD2 might be the D (5 bases). The CDR3 runs to 14 residues. The V and J ends lost 6 bases and 4 bases respectively, with 17 bases between them. The germline V gene encodes CDR1 SQVTM and CDR2 ANQGSEA. Here the CDR3 reads CSVSHTRYPDTQYF. The CDR3 coding sequence is TGCAGCGTCTCCCACACTAGGTACCCAGATACGCAGTATTTT.

The genes are TRBV5-8 and TRBJ2-1, with TRBD1 matching over 8 bases. This CDR3 has 15 amino acids. Germline-derived CDR1 and CDR2 are SGHTS and YDEGEE. The J segment lost 1 base and the V segment lost 3 bases, leaving 3 bases of the junction unmatched. CDR3 DNA sequence: TGTGCCAGCAGCTCGGACAGGGCTTCCTACAATGAGCAGTTCTTC. This translates into CASSSDRASYNEQFF.